This T cell receptor beta chain was identified in a study of CD8 T cells in ankylosing spondylitis. Findings of the study overall: Earlier work had already found some motif variants in reactive arthritis synovial fluid and blood. Roughly eight highly homologous variants made up a TCR beta motif that seemed to typify ankylosing spondylitis blood. There was reportedly significant enrichment of clones that were disease-linked in matched ankylosing spondylitis synovial fluid.

A quantitative 5'-RACE method, one with molecular barcodes, was used to make TCR beta libraries. Using its own MiXCR run on the 5' RACE reads, TCRdb lists one record per CDR3 protein. The table lists 450,000 or so distinct CDR3 sequences, about 24% of them singletons. About this clonotype itself: No antigen is known for it.

This receptor was identified in a male donor with ankylosing spondylitis. Sequenced input: blood, either unsorted or a sorted T cell fraction (not recorded which).

CDR3 nucleotide sequence: TGTGCCAGCAGCAAACTTTCCGGGACAGGGCGACGATTAGCCAAAAACATTCAGTACTTC. This codes for CASSKLSGTGRRLAKNIQYF. The J gene is TRBJ2-4, the V gene TRBV21-1; the table gives TRBD1 as D, unverified against the DNA. TRBV21-1 is described as a pseudogene. There are 20 residues in the CDR3.